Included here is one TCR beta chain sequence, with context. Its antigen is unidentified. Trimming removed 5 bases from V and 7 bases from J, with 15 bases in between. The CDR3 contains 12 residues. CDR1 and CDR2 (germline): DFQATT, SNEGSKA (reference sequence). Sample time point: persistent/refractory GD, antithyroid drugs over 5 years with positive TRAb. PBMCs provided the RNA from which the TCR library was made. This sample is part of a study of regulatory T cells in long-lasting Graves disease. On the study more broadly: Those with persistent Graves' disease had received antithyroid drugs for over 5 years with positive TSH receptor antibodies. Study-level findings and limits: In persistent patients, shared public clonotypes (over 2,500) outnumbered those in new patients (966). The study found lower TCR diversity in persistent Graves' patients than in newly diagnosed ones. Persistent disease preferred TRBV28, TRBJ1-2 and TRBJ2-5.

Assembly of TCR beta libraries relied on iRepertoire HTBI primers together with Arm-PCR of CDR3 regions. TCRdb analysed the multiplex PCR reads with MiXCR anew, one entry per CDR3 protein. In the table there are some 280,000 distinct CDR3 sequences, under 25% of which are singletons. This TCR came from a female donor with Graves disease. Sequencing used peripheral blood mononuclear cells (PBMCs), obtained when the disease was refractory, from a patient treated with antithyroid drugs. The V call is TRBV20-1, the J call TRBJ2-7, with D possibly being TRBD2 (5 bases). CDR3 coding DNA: TGCAGTGCTTTCCGGACCGGGGAGGAGCAGTACTTC. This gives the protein CSAFRTGEEQYF.